The rows below give T cell receptor beta chains drawn from one sample of a study of CD8 T cells in Susac syndrome. MiXCR, applied by TCRdb to the immunoSEQ multiplex PCR reads, yields one record per CDR3 protein. The sample lists 150,000 or so distinct CDR3 sequences; 85% to 95% were seen once. Sample: CD4+ T cells from PBMCs. The receptors here all came from a human donor with Susac syndrome. The CDR3 runs from the conserved cysteine through the conserved F or W. A D gene is named only where the DNA matches it firmly. Where a row states a size, it is once, few, many or the class of an expanded clone; other rows omit it.

TRBJ2-1,NA,NA,TRBV14,TGTGCCAGCAGCCAGTTTCTAGCGAGTGAGCAGTTCTTC,CASSQFLASEQFF
TRBJ1-4,NA,NA,TRBV12-3/TRBV12-4,TGTGCCAGCAGCCCATCCTCACAGGCTCTTAATGAAAAACTGTTTTTT,CASSPSSQALNEKLFF
TRBJ2-4,NA,NA,TRBV15,TGTGCCACCAGCAGCGGAAAGACCCTAGCCAAAAACATTCAGTACTTC,CATSSGKTLAKNIQYF
TRBJ2-2,NA,TRBD2,TRBV18,TGTGCCAGCTCACCGGGGACTAGCGGGAGGACCGGGGAGCTGTTTTTT,CASSPGTSGRTGELFF
TRBJ2-1,NA,NA,TRBV15,TGTGCCACCAGCAGGAGCACTTCAACCACCCCGTTCTTC,CATSRSTSTTPFF
TRBJ2-4,once,TRBD2,TRBV19,TGTGCCAGTAGCCCCCTGGACGGGGGGGCCAAAAACATTCAGTACTTC,CASSPLDGGAKNIQYF
TRBJ2-3,NA,TRBD2,TRBV27,TGTGCCAGCAGCCCGAGACTAGCGGGGGGATCAGATACGCAGTATTTT,CASSPRLAGGSDTQYF
TRBJ2-7,NA,NA,TRBV11-2,TGTGCCAGCAGCTTTAAGGCCGAGCAGTACTTC,CASSFKAEQYF
TRBJ1-1,once,NA,TRBV14,TGTGCCAGCAGCCAAGAAGAGGGCACTGAAGCTTTCTTT,CASSQEEGTEAFF
TRBJ2-5,NA,NA,TRBV27,TGTGCCAGCAGAGCCCACCGCAAAGGGGAAGAGACCCAGTACTTC,CASRAHRKGEETQYF
TRBJ2-3,NA,TRBD2,TRBV20-1,TGCAGTGCTCTAGCGGACCCCACAGATACGCAGTATTTT,CSALADPTDTQYF
TRBJ1-6,NA,NA,TRBV14,TGTGCCAGCAGCCTTAGCCCAGGGGCCATGCCCCTCCACTTT,CASSLSPGAMPLHF
TRBJ1-4,NA,NA,TRBV15,TGTGCCACCAGCAGAGGACGGATCAATGAAAAACTGTTTTTT,CATSRGRINEKLFF
TRBJ1-2,NA,NA,TRBV4-1,TGCGCCAGCAGCCCGGACGGACCTTATGGCTACACCTTC,CASSPDGPYGYTF
TRBJ2-3,NA,NA,TRBV28,TGTGCCAGCGGGAGGAGACCGGCCGATACGCAGTATTTT,CASGRRPADTQYF
TRBJ2-5,NA,NA,TRBV7-2,TGTGCCAGCAGCAAGCAAGAGACCCAGTACTTC,CASSKQETQYF
TRBJ2-5,NA,TRBD2,TRBV6-5,TGTGCCAGCAGTTCCCTCGGGGGGATTACACAAGAGACCCAGTACTTC,CASSSLGGITQETQYF
TRBJ2-5,NA,NA,TRBV20-1,TGCAGTGCTAGGAGGGCAACCCAGTACTTC,CSARRATQYF
TRBJ2-5,NA,TRBD2,TRBV19,TGTGCCAGTAGCTACGGGACTAGCTCTGGGCAAGAGACCCAGTACTTC,CASSYGTSSGQETQYF
TRBJ2-5,NA,NA,TRBV7-6,TGTGCCAGCAGCTCCAATCCCCTGGGATACCAAGAGACCCAGTACTTC,CASSSNPLGYQETQYF
TRBJ2-1,NA,TRBD2,TRBV19,TGTGCCAGTAGTCACCGTCTCCTAGCGGGGGGTCACAATGAGCAGTTCTTC,CASSHRLLAGGHNEQFF
TRBJ2-7,NA,TRBD1,TRBV20-1,TGCAGTGCCCAGACAGGGGTCGAGCAGTACTTC,CSAQTGVEQYF
TRBJ2-5,NA,NA,TRBV7-8,TGTGCCAGCAGCTTAACGTTAGCCTCGGAGACCCAGTACTTC,CASSLTLASETQYF
TRBJ2-2,NA,TRBD1,TRBV7-3,TGTGCCAGCAGCTTAGTGGGACAGGGTTCCGGGGAGCTGTTTTTT,CASSLVGQGSGELFF
TRBJ1-5,NA,NA,TRBV20-1,TGCAGTGCTAGGGACAGAATTAGCAATCAGCCCCAGCATTTT,CSARDRISNQPQHF
TRBJ2-1,NA,NA,TRBV20-1,TGCAGTGCTAGAGCCGGGGGCTACAATGAGCAGTTCTTC,CSARAGGYNEQFF
TRBJ1-6,NA,NA,TRBV5-1,TGCGCCAGCAGCTTGGAGGCAGAGCCGTCACCCCTCCACTTT,CASSLEAEPSPLHF
TRBJ1-2,NA,NA,TRBV18,TGTGCCAGCTCACCAACCTTCGGCTATGGCTACACCTTC,CASSPTFGYGYTF
TRBJ1-3,NA,NA,TRBV12-3/TRBV12-4,TGTGCCAGCAAAAGGCTTGGAAACACCATATATTTT,CASKRLGNTIYF
TRBJ2-1,NA,TRBD2,TRBV4-1,TGCGCCAGCAGCATCGGACTAGCGAGATACAATGAGCAGTTCTTC,CASSIGLARYNEQFF
TRBJ2-1,NA,TRBD1,TRBV5-4,TGTGCCAGCAGGCCAGGGGGCGTTTTTGAGCAGTTCTTC,CASRPGGVFEQFF
TRBJ2-5,NA,NA,TRBV5-1,TGCGCCAGCAGCTTCGGGGGTGCCCAAGAGACCCAGTACTTC,CASSFGGAQETQYF
TRBJ2-7,NA,NA,TRBV29-1,TGCAGCGTTGCCGGGACGGGATCCTACGAGCAGTACTTC,CSVAGTGSYEQYF